What follows describes a single T cell receptor (beta chain). The antigen is unknown. Per germline, CDR1 LNHNV and CDR2 YYDKDF (reference sequence). The CDR3 is 20 amino acids. J was trimmed by 0 bases and V by 0 bases; bases with no gene match: 15. The entry originates in a study of cytomegalovirus exposure and HLA in healthy donors. Each of the donors was a healthy bone marrow donor. Study outcomes and limitations: Sequencing likely generated an artifact that appeared as a cluster of highly shared sequence variants. In an earlier analysis, in around 590 donors, most V segments appeared productive either ~87% or ~30% of the time.

PCR primers comprised 60 Vbeta and 13 Jbeta primers. The table came from immunoSEQ multiplex PCR; TCRdb's copy has only in-frame clones and leaves some out. The table lists 170,000 or so clones, around 80% of them singletons. This chain links TRBV15 with TRBJ1-1; 8 nucleotides match TRBD1. The clonotype comes from a woman between 45 and 65 years old in good health and CMV-seropositive. The sample taken for sequencing was PBMCs. For the CDR3, the DNA is TGTGCCACCAGCAGAGAGGCAGGGGGCTTTACTGACGGCATGAACACTGAAGCTTTCTTT. This translates into CATSREAGGFTDGMNTEAFF. Complete variable domain (other parts from reference TRBV15 and TRBJ1-1): DAMVIQNPRYQVTQFGKPVTLSCSQTLNHNVMYWYQQKSSQAPKLLFHYYDKDFNNEADTPDNFQSRRPNTSFCFLDIRSPGLGDTAMYLCATSREAGGFTDGMNTEAFFGQGTRLTVV.